The present TCR beta chain was sequenced within a study of radiotherapy plus CTLA-4 blockade in lung cancer. Study-level information: Objective responses were documented in 15% to 20% of patients, with disease control in roughly 34%.

This clone came up once. The target antigen is unknown. Germline values: CDR1 SGHVS, CDR2 FQNEAQ. The germline V and J ends were trimmed by 2 bases and 2 bases, with 13 bases remaining between them. There are 16 residues in the CDR3. The study treated chemo-refractory metastatic non-small-cell lung cancer patients with focal radiation plus ipilimumab CTLA-4 blockade. Generated by immunoSEQ multiplex PCR, the TCRdb table keeps only in-frame clones and is missing some. This repertoire shows 100,000 or so clones, about four fifths found once; its top ten account for 13% to 15%. General study points: Expansion in blood of tumor-derived TCR clones was seen after radiotherapy plus ipilimumab. Early blood T cell clone dynamics reportedly forecast response best, with interferon-beta.

Sequenced material: peripheral blood, taken from a patient treated with radiotherapy plus ipilimumab. The TCR originated in a human donor with non-small cell lung cancer that progressed on radiotherapy plus ipilimumab. V and J are TRBV7-8 and TRBJ1-3; tentative D call: TRBD1 (6 bases). CDR3 sequence reads: CASSLSNPGAGNTIYF. The CDR3 nucleotides read TGTGCCAGCAGCTTATCTAACCCAGGGGCTGGAAACACCATATATTTT.